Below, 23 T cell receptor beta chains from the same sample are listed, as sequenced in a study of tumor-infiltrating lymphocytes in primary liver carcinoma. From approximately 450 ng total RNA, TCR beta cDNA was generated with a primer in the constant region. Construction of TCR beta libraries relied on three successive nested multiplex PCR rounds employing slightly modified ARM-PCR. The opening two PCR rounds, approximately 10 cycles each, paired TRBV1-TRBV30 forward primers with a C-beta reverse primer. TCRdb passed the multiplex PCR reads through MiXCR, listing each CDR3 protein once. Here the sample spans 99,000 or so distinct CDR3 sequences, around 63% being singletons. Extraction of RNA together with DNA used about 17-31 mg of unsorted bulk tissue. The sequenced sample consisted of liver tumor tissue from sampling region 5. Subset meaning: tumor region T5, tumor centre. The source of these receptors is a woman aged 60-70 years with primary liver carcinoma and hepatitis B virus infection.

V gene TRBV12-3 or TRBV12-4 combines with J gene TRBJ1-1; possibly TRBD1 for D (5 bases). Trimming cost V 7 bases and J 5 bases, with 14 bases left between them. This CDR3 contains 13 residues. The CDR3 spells CASIVGPGTEAFF. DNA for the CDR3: TGTGCCAGCATTGTGGGGCCGGGAACTGAAGCTTTCTTT.

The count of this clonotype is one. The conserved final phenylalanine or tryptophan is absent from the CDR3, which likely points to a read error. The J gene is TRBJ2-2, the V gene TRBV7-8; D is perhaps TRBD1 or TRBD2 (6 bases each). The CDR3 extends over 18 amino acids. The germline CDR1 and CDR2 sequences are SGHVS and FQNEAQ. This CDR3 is CVSSLAFGRGQNTGELFS. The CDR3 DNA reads TGTGTCAGCAGCTTAGCTTTCGGACGGGGGCAAAACACCGGGGAGCTGTTTTCT.

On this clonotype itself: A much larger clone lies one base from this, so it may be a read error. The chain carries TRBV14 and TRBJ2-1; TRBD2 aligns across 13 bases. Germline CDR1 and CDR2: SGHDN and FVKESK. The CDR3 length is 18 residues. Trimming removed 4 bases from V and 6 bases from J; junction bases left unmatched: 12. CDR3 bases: TGTGCCAGCAGCCGAGAAGTTTGGGGACTAGCGGGAATCAATGAGCAGTTCTTC. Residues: CASSREVWGLAGINEQFF.

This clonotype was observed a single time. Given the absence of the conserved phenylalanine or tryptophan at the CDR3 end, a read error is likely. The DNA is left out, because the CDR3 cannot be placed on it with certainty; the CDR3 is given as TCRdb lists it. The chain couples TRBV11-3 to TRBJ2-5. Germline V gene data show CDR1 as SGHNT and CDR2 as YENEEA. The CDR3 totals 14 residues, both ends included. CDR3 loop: CASSLDGSQETQHV.

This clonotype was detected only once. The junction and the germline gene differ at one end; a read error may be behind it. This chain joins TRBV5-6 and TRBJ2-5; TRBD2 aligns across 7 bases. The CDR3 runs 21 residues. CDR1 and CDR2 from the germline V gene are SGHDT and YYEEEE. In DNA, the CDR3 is TGTGCCAGCAGCTTGGGCTCTCGCGGGAGAGGTGGACTGGGCGCTAGAGAGGCCCAGTACTTC. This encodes CASSLGSRGRGGLGAREAQYF.

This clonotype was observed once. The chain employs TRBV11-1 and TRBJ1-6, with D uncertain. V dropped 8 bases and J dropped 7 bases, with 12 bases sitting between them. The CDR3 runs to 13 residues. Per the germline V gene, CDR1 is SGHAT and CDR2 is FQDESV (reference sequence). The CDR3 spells CASGHLGNSPLHF. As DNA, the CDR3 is TGTGCCAGCGGCCACCTGGGGAATTCACCCCTCCACTTT. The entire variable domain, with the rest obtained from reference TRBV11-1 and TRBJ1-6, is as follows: EAEVAQSPRYKITEKSQAVAFWCDPISGHATLYWYRQILGQGPELLVQFQDESVVDDSQLPKDRFSAERLKGVDSTLKIQPAELGDSAMYLCASGHLGNSPLHFGNGTRLTVT.

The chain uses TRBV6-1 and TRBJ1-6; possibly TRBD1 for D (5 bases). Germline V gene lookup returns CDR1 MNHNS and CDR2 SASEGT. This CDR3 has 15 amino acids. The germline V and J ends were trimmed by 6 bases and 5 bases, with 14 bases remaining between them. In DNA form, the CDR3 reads TGTGCCAGCAGGACACAAGGGGCGGATAATTCACCCCTCCACTTT. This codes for CASRTQGADNSPLHF.

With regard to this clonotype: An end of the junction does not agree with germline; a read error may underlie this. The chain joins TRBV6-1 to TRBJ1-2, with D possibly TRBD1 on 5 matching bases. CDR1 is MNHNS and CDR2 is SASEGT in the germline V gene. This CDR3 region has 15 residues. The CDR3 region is CASREVSQDLYGYTF. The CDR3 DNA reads TGTGCCAGCCGTGAAGTTTCACAGGATCTTTATGGCTACACCTTC.

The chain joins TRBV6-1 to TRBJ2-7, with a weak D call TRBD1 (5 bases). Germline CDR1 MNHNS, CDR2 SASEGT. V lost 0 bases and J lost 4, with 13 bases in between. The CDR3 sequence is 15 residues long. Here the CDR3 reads CASSEAGHATYEQYF. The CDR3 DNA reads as TGTGCCAGCAGTGAAGCAGGACACGCAACGTACGAGCAGTACTTC.

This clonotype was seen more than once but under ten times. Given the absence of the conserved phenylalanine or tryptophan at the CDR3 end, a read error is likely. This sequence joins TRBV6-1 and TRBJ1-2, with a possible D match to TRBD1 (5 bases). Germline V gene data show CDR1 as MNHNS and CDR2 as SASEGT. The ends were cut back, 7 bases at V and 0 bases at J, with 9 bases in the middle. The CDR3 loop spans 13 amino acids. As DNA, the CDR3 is TGTGCCAGCACCCTGGGGGCTAACTATGGCTACACCTCC. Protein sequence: CASTLGANYGYTS.

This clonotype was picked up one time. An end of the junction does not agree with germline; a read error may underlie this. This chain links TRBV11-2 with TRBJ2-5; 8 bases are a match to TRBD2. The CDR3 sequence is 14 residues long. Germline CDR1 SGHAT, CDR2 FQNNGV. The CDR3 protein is CASSHTGGKEAQYF. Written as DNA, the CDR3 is TGTGCCAGCAGCCACACGGGGGGGAAAGAGGCCCAGTACTTC. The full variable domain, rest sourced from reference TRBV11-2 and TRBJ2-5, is EAGVAQSPRYKIIEKRQSVAFWCNPISGHATLYWYQQILGQGPKLLIQFQNNGVVDDSQLPKDRFSAERLKGVDSTLKIQPAKLEDSAVYLCASSHTGGKEAQYFGPGTRLLVL.

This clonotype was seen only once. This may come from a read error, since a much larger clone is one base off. CDR3: CTSSMGLFQETQYF. In nucleotides, the CDR3 is TGTACCAGTAGTATGGGACTCTTCCAAGAGACCCAGTACTTC. This chain links TRBV19 with TRBJ2-5; tentatively, D is TRBD2 (6 bases). CDR1 LNHDA and CDR2 SQIVND come from the germline V gene (reference sequence). There are 14 residues in the CDR3.

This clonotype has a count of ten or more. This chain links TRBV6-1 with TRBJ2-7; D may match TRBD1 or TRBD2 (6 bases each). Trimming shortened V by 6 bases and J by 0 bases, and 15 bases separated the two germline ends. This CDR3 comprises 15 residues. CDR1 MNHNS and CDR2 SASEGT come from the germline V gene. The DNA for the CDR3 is TGTGCCAGCAGGAGGGGGGTCGGGAGCTCCTACGAGCAGTACTTC. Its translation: CASRRGVGSSYEQYF.

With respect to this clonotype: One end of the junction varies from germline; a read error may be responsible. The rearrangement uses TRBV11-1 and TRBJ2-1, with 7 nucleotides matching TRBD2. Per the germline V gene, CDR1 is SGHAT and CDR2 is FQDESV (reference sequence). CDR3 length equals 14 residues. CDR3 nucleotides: TGTGCCAGCAGCGAGATCAGGACGGGGCGGGAGCAGTCCTTC. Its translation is CASSEIRTGREQSF.

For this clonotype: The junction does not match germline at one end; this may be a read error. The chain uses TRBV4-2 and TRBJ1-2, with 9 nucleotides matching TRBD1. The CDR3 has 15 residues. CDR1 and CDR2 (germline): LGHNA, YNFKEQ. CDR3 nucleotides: TGTGTCAGCGGCCAACCCGGGACAGGGAACTATGGCCACACCTTC. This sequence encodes CVSGQPGTGNYGHTF.

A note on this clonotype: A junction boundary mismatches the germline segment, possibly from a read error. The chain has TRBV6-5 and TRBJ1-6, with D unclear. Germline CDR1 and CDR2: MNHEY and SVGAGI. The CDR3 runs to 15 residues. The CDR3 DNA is TGTGCCAGCAGCCTTACCGGGAAAGGGAATTCACTCCTCCACTTT. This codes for CASSLTGKGNSLLHF.

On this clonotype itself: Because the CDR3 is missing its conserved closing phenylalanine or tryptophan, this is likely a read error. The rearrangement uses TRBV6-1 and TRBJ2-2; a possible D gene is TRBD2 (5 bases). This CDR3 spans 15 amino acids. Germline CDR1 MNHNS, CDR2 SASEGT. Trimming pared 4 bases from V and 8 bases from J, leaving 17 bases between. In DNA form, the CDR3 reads TGTGCCAGCAGTGTCGGCCTAGCACGACCTGGGGAGCTGTTTTAT. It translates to CASSVGLARPGELFY.

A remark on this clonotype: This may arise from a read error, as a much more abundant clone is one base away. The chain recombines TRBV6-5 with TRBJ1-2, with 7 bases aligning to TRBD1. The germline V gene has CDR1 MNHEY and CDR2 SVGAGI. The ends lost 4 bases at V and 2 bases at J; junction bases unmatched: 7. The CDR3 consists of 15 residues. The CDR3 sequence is CASSWTGSKNYGYTF. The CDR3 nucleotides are TGTGCCAGCAGTTGGACAGGCTCAAAGAACTATGGCTACACCTTC.

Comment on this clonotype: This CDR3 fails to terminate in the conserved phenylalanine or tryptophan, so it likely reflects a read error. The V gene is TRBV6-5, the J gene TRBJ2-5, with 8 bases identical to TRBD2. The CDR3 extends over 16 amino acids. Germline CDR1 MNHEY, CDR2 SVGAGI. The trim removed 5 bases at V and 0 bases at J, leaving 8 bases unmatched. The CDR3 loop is CASSRRLAGYQETQYL. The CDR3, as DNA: TGTGCCAGCAGTCGGCGATTAGCGGGGTACCAAGAGACCCAGTACCTC.

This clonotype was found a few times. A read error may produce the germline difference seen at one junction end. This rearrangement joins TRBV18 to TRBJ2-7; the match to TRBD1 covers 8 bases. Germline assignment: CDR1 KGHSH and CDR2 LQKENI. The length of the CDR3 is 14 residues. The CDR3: CASSPYETGVEQYF. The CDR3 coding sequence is TGTGCCAGCTCACCGTATGAGACAGGGGTCGAGCAGTATTTC.

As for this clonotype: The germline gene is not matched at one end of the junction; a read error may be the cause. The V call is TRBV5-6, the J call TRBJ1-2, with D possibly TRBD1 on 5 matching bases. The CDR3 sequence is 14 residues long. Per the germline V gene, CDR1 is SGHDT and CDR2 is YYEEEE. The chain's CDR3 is CASNLAGRGGGYTF. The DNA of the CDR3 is TGTGCCAGCAACTTGGCGGGGAGGGGCGGGGGCTACACCTTC.

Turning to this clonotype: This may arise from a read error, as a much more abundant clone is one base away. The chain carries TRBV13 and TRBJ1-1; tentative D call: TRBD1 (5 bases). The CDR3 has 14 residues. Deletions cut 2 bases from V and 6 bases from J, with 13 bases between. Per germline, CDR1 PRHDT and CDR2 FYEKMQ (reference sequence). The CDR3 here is CASSLLAGPAEAFF. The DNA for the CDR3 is TGTGCCAGCAGCTTACTTGCAGGGCCAGCTGAAGCTTTCTTT.

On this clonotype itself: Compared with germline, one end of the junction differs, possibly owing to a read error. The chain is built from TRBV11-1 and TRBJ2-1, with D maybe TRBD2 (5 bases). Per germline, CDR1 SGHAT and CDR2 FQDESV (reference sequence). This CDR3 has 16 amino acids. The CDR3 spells CAGSQTASQSGNERFF. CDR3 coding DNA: TGTGCCGGCAGTCAAACCGCCAGCCAGTCGGGGAATGAGCGGTTCTTC.